The 4 T cell receptor beta chains below were found in one sample sequenced in a study of blood T cell repertoires in COVID-19. Using immunoSEQ multiplex PCR, the repertoire was profiled, and TCRdb retains in-frame clones only, with some absent. Among 170,000 or so clones listed, around 83% were seen once. Specimen: peripheral blood. These receptor sequences come from a man aged 45-60 years with active or convalescent COVID-19.

The rearrangement links TRBV19 to TRBJ1-1, with D possibly matching TRBD1 (5 bases). Germline V gene sequence: CDR1 LNHDA, CDR2 SQIVND (reference sequence). CDR3 size: 14 residues. V was clipped by 4 bases and J by 4 bases, with 13 bases between them. The CDR3 nucleotides read TGTGCCAGTAGTACCGGGGACTCGGGCACTGAAGCTTTCTTT. It codes for CASSTGDSGTEAFF.

This clone occurred once. The chain couples TRBV6-4 to TRBJ2-1; 11 bases map to TRBD1. Germline V CDR1 and CDR2: MRHNA, SNTAGT. The CDR3 totals 14 residues. Losses at the gene ends were 8 bases for V and 5 bases for J; bases not matched to a gene: 5. The CDR3 spells CASPGQGGDNEQFF. As DNA, the CDR3 is TGTGCCAGCCCGGGACAGGGGGGCGACAATGAGCAGTTCTTC.

V is TRBV27 and J is TRBJ2-7; D is perhaps TRBD2 (6 bases). The CDR3 contains 16 residues. Germline loops: CDR1 MNHEY, CDR2 SMNVEV (reference sequence). V was cut by 5 bases and J by 0 bases, with 17 bases left in between. For the CDR3, the DNA is TGTGCCAGCAGTCTTCGAACTAGCCGGCCCTCCTACGAGCAGTACTTC. Translated: CASSLRTSRPSYEQYF.

This chain uses TRBV14 with TRBJ2-1, with 9 positions matching TRBD2. The CDR3 is 15 residues long. The trim removed 4 bases at V and 3 bases at J, leaving 4 bases unmatched. CDR1 SGHDN and CDR2 FVKESK come from the germline V gene. DNA for the CDR3: TGTGCCAGCAGCCTTGGACTAGCGATCTACAATGAGCAGTTCTTC. It codes for CASSLGLAIYNEQFF.